Shown below are 25 T cell receptor beta chains from a single sample sequenced in a study of T cells expressing NK-cell markers. TCRdb re-called the 5' RACE reads and catalogs CDR3 proteins one per entry, DNA excluded. The table for this sample gives 550,000 to 600,000 distinct CDR3 sequences. Sequencing was carried out using blood T cells: a sorted CD56 or NKG2C T cell subset, CD4+ or CD8+ T cells, or bulk PBMC T cells (not recorded which). These receptor sequences come from a man aged 18 to 35 in good health.

The rearrangement links TRBV29-1 to TRBJ1-1. The germline V gene encodes CDR1 SQVTM and CDR2 ANQGSEA. This CDR3 has 13 amino acids. CDR3 residues: CSVERAVDTEAFF.

This chain uses TRBV5-1 with TRBJ2-1; there is no DNA to check the TCRdb D call of TRBD2. From germline, CDR1 is SGHRS and CDR2 YFSETQ. The CDR3 sequence is 16 residues long. CDR3 in amino acids: CASSLVEREGFNEQFF.

The V call is TRBV10-3, the J call TRBJ2-7; TCRdb returns TRBD2, unconfirmable since there is no DNA. CDR1 and CDR2 from the germline V gene are ENHRY and SYGVKD. The CDR3 contains 13 residues. The CDR3 sequence is CAIRGPNEVWQYF.

The chain joins TRBV5-1 to TRBJ2-1; TCRdb's D gene call, TRBD2, goes unchecked for lack of DNA. Germline CDR1 SGHRS, CDR2 YFSETQ. The CDR3 consists of 12 residues. CDR3 amino acids: CASSLPADNEFF.

The chain carries TRBV9 and TRBJ1-2; checking the TCRdb D call of TRBD1 is not possible without DNA. This CDR3 has 17 residues. Per the germline V gene, CDR1 is SGDLS and CDR2 is YYNGEE. CDR3 amino acids: CASSAKKTGVANYGYTF. The full variable domain, rest sourced from reference TRBV9 and TRBJ1-2, is DSGVTQTPKHLITATGQRVTLRCSPRSGDLSVYWYQQSLDQGLQFLIQYYNGEERAKGNILERFSAQQFPDLHSELNLSSLELGDSALYFCASSAKKTGVANYGYTFGSGTRLTVV.

This sequence joins TRBV5-1 and TRBJ2-1; TCRdb picks TRBD1, but there is no DNA to check that call. Germline assignment: CDR1 SGHRS and CDR2 YFSETQ. CDR3 length: 14 amino acids. The CDR3 here is CASSLVRGAAEQFF.

The chain uses TRBV10-3 and TRBJ1-2; TCRdb's D call, TRBD1, is unchecked because there is no DNA. CDR1 is ENHRY, CDR2 SYGVKD, per germline. This CDR3 comprises 12 residues. This CDR3 is CATLDRGYGYTF.

The chain couples TRBV29-1 to TRBJ2-2; no DNA is available, so the TRBD2 call from TCRdb remains unchecked. CDR3 length equals 14 residues. Germline CDR1 reads SQVTM; CDR2 reads ANQGSEA. The CDR3 loop is CSVTGLAGAGELFF.

J is TRBJ1-6 and V is TRBV25-1; TCRdb names TRBD1, which stays unverified in the absence of DNA. This CDR3 contains 17 residues. Germline CDR1 MGHDK, CDR2 SYGVNS. The CDR3 loop is CASSDRQGPALNSPLHF.

The gene calls are TRBV10-3 and TRBJ1-1; TCRdb's D call, TRBD1, is unchecked because there is no DNA. The CDR3 extends over 15 amino acids. CDR1 and CDR2 (germline): ENHRY, SYGVKD. CDR3 in amino acids: CAISESNRDRVEAFF.

The chain combines TRBV30 with TRBJ2-1; TCRdb returns TRBD1, unconfirmable since there is no DNA. Germline V gene lookup returns CDR1 GTSNPN and CDR2 SVGIG (reference sequence). There are 15 residues in the CDR3. CDR3 sequence reads: CAWSFGGRKPNEQFF.

This chain links TRBV3-1 with TRBJ1-5. This CDR3 spans 15 amino acids. Germline assignment: CDR1 LGHDT and CDR2 YNNKEL (reference sequence). CDR3 loop: CASSPSRRYNQPQHF. Full variable domain (rest looked up from reference TRBV3-1 and TRBJ1-5): DTAVSQTPKYLVTQMGNDKSIKCEQNLGHDTMYWYKQDSKKFLKIMFSYNNKELIINETVPNRFSPKSPDKAHLNLHINSLELGDSAVYFCASSPSRRYNQPQHFGDGTRLSIL.

This CDR3 reads CASSSQRSSKNIQYF. The chain couples TRBV12-3 or TRBV12-4 to TRBJ2-4. The CDR3 loop spans 15 amino acids.

The chain joins TRBV12-3 or TRBV12-4 to TRBJ2-2; TCRdb lists TRBD2, though no DNA is available to test this call. The CDR3 runs to 18 residues. CDR3: CASSPPILAGDFTGELFF.

The chain couples TRBV4-1 to TRBJ2-1; TCRdb's D call, TRBD2, is unchecked because there is no DNA. The CDR3 extends over 17 amino acids. The V gene's germline CDR1 is MGHRA and CDR2 YSYEKL. CDR3: CASSQEEASPGDNEQFF.

This chain links TRBV12-3 or TRBV12-4 with TRBJ2-7; TCRdb returns TRBD1, unconfirmable since there is no DNA. The CDR3 extends over 14 amino acids. CDR3 in amino acids: CASGGTGGVYEQYF.

The chain links TRBV4-1 to TRBJ1-1. Germline-derived CDR1 and CDR2 are MGHRA and YSYEKL. This CDR3 contains 13 residues. The CDR3 sequence: CASSQDLGAEAFF.

The chain links TRBV5-1 to TRBJ2-1. This CDR3 contains 13 residues. The germline V gene has CDR1 SGHRS and CDR2 YFSETQ. CDR3: CASSLVENNEQFF.

This chain joins TRBV4-3 and TRBJ1-5. CDR1 LGHNA and CDR2 YSLEER come from the germline V gene. This CDR3 is built from 13 residues. CDR3 loop: CASSQEGTSPQHF.

The CDR3 reads CAGAEGNTDTQYF. The chain couples TRBV18 to TRBJ2-3; TCRdb gives TRBD2 as the D gene, but with no DNA this cannot be confirmed. Germline V gives CDR1 KGHSH, CDR2 LQKENI. This CDR3 spans 13 amino acids.

This chain uses TRBV20-1 with TRBJ2-1. CDR1 is DFQATT and CDR2 is SNEGSKA in the germline V gene (reference sequence). The CDR3 is made up of 13 amino acids. The CDR3 region is CSVDEELYNEQFF.

V gene TRBV25-1 combines with J gene TRBJ2-5; no DNA is available, so the TRBD2 call from TCRdb remains unchecked. Per germline, CDR1 MGHDK and CDR2 SYGVNS. This CDR3 has 15 amino acids. This CDR3 reads CASSVRDGLQETQYF. Full variable domain (missing parts from reference TRBV25-1 and TRBJ2-5): EADIYQTPRYLVIGTGKKITLECSQTMGHDKMYWYQQDPGMELHLIHYSYGVNSTEKGDLSSESTVSRIRTEHFPLTLESARPSHTSQYLCASSVRDGLQETQYFGPGTRLLVL.

This chain links TRBV12-3 or TRBV12-4 with TRBJ2-6; the D gene TCRdb calls, TRBD1, cannot be checked with no DNA. The CDR3 sequence is 18 residues long. CDR3 sequence: CASSPDRGWSSGANVLTF.

The chain couples TRBV7-3 to TRBJ2-2; TCRdb proposes TRBD2, but this gene call is untestable without DNA. CDR3 length equals 15 residues. Germline loops: CDR1 SGHTA, CDR2 FQGTGA. The CDR3 sequence is CASSPRRADTGELFF.

V gene TRBV29-1 combines with J gene TRBJ2-1; absent DNA, TCRdb's TRBD1 call cannot be checked. This CDR3 spans 17 amino acids. Looked up from germline, CDR1 is SQVTM and CDR2 is ANQGSEA. The CDR3 spells CSAEGSQGQAHYNEQFF.